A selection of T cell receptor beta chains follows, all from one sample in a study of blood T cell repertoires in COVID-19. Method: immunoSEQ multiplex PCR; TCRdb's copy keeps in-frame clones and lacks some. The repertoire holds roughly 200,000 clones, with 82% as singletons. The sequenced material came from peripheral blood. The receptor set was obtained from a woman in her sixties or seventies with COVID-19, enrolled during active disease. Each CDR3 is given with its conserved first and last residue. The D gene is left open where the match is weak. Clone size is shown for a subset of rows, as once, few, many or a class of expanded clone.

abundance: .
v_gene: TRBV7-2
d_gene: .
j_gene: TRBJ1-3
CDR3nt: TGTGCCAGCAGCTTAGATCTTGGGCAGGGTTGGGACACCATATATTTT
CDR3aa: CASSLDLGQGWDTIYF

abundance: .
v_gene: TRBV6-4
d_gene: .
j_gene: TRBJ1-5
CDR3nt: TGTGCCAGCAGTGCCGAAATTCTAGGTCAGCCCCAGCATTTT
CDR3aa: CASSAEILGQPQHF

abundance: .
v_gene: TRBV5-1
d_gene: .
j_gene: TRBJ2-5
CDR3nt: TGCGCCAGCAGCTTGGAGGGGGTCCAAGAGACCCAGTACTTC
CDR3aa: CASSLEGVQETQYF

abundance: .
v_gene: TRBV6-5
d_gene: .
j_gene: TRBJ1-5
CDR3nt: TGTGCCAGCAGTACAGGGTATGGCAATCAGCCCCAGCATTTT
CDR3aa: CASSTGYGNQPQHF

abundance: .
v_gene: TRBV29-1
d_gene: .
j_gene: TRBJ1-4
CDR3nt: TGCAGCGTTGGGGGGGTGAGGGGCCATGGGAATGAAAAACTGTTTTTT
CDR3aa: CSVGGVRGHGNEKLFF

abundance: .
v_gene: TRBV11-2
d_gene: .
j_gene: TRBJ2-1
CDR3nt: TGTGCCAGCAGCTTAGCCCTCAGAAGCTCCTACAATGAGCAGTTCTTC
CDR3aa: CASSLALRSSYNEQFF

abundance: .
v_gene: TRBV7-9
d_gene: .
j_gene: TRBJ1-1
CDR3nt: TGTGCCAGCGGGCAGGGTCTGAACACTGAAGCTTTCTTT
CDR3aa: CASGQGLNTEAFF

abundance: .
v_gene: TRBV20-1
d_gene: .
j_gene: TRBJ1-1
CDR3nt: TGCAGTGCCAGTCCAAGACCCGGGGCTGAAGCTTTCTTT
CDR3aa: CSASPRPGAEAFF

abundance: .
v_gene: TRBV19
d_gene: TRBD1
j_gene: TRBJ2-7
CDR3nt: TGTGCCAGTAGCGCCATACCGGGACAGGCCCCCTACGAGCAGTACTTC
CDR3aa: CASSAIPGQAPYEQYF

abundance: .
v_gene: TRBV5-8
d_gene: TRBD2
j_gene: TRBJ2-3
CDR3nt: TGTGCCAGCAGCTTTGAGCGGGGGGAAAGGGATACGCAGTATTTT
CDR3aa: CASSFERGERDTQYF

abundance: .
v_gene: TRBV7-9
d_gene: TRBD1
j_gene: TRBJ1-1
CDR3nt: TGTGCCAGCAGCGTGGGACAGACGAACACTGAAGCTTTCTTT
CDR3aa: CASSVGQTNTEAFF

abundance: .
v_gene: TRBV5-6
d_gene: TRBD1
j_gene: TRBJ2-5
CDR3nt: TGTGCCAGCAGCTTCTTACCCGGGACAGGGGGGGAAGAGACCCAGTACTTC
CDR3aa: CASSFLPGTGGEETQYF

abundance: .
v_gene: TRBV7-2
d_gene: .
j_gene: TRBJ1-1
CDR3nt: TGTGCCAGCAGCTTAGCGTTCCTTGAAGCTTTCTTT
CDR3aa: CASSLAFLEAFF

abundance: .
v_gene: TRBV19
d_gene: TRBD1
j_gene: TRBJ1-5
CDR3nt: TGTGCCAGTAGTAAAGGACAGGGGGCGAGTCAGCCCCAGCATTTT
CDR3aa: CASSKGQGASQPQHF

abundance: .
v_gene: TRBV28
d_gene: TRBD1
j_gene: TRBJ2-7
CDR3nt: TGTGCCAGCAGTTCGACCGGGACAGCTATCTACGAGCAGTACTTC
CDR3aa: CASSSTGTAIYEQYF

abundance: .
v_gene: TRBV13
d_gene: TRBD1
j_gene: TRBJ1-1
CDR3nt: TGTGCCAGCAACCGGGACAGGGCCATTACTGAAGCTTTCTTT
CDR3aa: CASNRDRAITEAFF

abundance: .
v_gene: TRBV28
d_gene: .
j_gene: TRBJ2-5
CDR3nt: TGTGCCAGCAGTTTAGGGCATGGGCGGGCCCAGTACTTC
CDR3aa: CASSLGHGRAQYF

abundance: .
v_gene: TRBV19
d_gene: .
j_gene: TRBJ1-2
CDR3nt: TGTGCCAGTAGTATCCCCGGACTCGCCGGCTACACCTTC
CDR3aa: CASSIPGLAGYTF

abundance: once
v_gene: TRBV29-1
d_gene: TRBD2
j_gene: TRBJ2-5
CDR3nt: TGCAGCGTTGAAGATCGGGTTAGCGGGGATTATAAAGAGACCCAGTACTTC
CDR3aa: CSVEDRVSGDYKETQYF

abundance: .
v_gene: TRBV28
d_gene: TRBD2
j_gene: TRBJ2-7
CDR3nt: TGTGCCAGCAGTCCGTTACTAGCGGGAGGGCCAGAGCAGTACTTC
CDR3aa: CASSPLLAGGPEQYF

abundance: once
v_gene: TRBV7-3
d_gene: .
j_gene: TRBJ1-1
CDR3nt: TGTGCCAGCAGCTTAACAGGACAGAACACTGAAGCTTTCTTT
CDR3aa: CASSLTGQNTEAFF

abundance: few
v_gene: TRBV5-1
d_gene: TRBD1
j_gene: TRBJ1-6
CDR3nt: TGCGCCAGCAGCTTGGCCTCGTTCCGGACCGACAGGGCCACCTATAATTCACCCCTCCACTTT
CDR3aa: CASSLASFRTDRATYNSPLHF

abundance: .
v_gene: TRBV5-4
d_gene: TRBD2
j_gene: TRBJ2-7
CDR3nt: TGTGCCAGCAGCTCGGGACTAGCGGCAAGCTCCTACGAGCAGTACTTC
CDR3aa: CASSSGLAASSYEQYF

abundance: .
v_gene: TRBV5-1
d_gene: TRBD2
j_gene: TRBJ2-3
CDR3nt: TGCGCCAGCAGCTTGGCCGGGCTAGCGGGGCGCACAGATACGCAGTATTTT
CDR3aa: CASSLAGLAGRTDTQYF

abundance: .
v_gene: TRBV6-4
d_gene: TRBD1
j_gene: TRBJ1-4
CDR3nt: TGTGCCAGCATTGAGACGGGACAGGGTAATGAAAAACTGTTTTTT
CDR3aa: CASIETGQGNEKLFF

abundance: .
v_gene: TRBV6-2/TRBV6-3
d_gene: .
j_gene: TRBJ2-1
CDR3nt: TGTGCCAGCAGTTCCCTCCGGGGGAGCGGTAGCTCCTACAATGAGCAGTTCTTC
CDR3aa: CASSSLRGSGSSYNEQFF

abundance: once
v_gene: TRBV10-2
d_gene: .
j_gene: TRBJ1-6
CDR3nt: TGCGCCAGCACAGACAGGTCTAATTCACCCCTCCACTTT
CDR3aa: CASTDRSNSPLHF

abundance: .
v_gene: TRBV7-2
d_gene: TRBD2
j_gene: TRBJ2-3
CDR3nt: TGTGCCAGCAGCTTGGGGGTAGCGGGAGGAAGCACAGATACGCAGTATTTT
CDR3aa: CASSLGVAGGSTDTQYF

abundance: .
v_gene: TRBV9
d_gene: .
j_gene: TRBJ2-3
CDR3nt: TGTGCCAGCAGCGTATCGGGAGTGGGGAGTAGAGATACGCAGTATTTT
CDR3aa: CASSVSGVGSRDTQYF

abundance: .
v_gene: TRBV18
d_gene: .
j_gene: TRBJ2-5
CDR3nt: TGTGCCAGCTCACCTCGTTCGGGAGCAGAGACCCAGTACTTC
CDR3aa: CASSPRSGAETQYF

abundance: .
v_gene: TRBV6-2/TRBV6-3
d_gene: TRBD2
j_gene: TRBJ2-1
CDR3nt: TGTGCCAGCAGTGGGGGGACTAGCGGACTTAATTACAATGAGCAGTTCTTC
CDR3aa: CASSGGTSGLNYNEQFF

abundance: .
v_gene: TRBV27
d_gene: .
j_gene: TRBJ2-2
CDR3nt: TGTGCCAGCGGCATCGGGTACAGGGCGAGTCGGCCGAACACCGGGGAGCTGTTTTTT
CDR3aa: CASGIGYRASRPNTGELFF

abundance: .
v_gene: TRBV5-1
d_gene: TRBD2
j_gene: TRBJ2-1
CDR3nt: TGCGCCAGCAGCCCCCTTAGCGGGAGGGCTGGTGAGCAGTTCTTC
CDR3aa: CASSPLSGRAGEQFF

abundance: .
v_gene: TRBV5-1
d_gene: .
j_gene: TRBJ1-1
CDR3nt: TGCGCCAGCAGCTTTTGGCCGGGAGGGAACACTGAAGCTTTCTTT
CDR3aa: CASSFWPGGNTEAFF

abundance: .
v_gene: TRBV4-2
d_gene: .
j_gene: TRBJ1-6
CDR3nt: TGTGCCAGCAGCCAAGCGCAGCCTGGAGATTCACCCCTCCACTTT
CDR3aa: CASSQAQPGDSPLHF

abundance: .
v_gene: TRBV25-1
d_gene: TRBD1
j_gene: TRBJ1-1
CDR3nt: TGTGCCAGCAGTCAGACCGGACAGGGGGCTGCCACTGAAGCTTTCTTT
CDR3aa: CASSQTGQGAATEAFF

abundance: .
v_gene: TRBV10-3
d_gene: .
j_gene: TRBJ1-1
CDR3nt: TGTGCCATCAGTGAGTCGAGAGAGGGCACTGAAGCTTTCTTT
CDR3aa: CAISESREGTEAFF

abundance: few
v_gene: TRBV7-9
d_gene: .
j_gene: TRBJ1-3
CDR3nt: TGTGCCAGCAGCTTTTCGAAAGGGAGCTCTGGAAACACCATATATTTT
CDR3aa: CASSFSKGSSGNTIYF

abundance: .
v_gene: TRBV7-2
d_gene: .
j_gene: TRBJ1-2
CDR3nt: TGTGCCAGCAGCCCGCAGGGATGGGGCTACACCTTC
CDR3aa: CASSPQGWGYTF

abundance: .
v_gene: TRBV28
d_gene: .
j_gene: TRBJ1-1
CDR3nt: TGTGCCAGCAGTTTTGGGCCCCAGGGCACTGAAGCTTTCTTT
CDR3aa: CASSFGPQGTEAFF

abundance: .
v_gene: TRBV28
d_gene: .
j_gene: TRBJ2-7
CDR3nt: TGTGCCAGCAGGTTTGGGCACCTATACGAGCAGTACTTC
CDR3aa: CASRFGHLYEQYF

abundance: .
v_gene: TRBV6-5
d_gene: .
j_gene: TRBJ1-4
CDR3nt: TGTGCCAGCAGTTTCCGGGGAAATGAAAAACTGTTTTTT
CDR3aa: CASSFRGNEKLFF

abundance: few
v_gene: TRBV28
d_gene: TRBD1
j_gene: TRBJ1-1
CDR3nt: TGTGCCAGCAGTTTTCCCGGCACCTGGGACAGGGGGCGTACTGAAGCTTTCTTT
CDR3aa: CASSFPGTWDRGRTEAFF

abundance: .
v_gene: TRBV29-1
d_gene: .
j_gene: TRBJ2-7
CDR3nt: TGCAGCGCCAGGGGTCAAAGCTCCTACGAGCAGTACTTC
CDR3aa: CSARGQSSYEQYF

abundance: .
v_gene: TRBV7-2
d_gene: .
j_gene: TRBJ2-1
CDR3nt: TGTGCCAGCAGCGTCACGCGGGGATTCTCCTACAATGAGCAGTTCTTC
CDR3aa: CASSVTRGFSYNEQFF

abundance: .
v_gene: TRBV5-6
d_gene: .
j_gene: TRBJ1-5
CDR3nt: TGTGCCAGCAGCTTTTCGACAGTCAATCAGCCCCAGCATTTT
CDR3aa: CASSFSTVNQPQHF